These T cell receptor beta chains were read from a single sample in a study of cytomegalovirus exposure and HLA in healthy donors. Profiled with immunoSEQ multiplex PCR; TCRdb holds only in-frame clones, not every one. The sample yields about 53,000 clones, 92% seen once. The sequencing input was PBMCs. All receptors come from a man between 18 and 35 years old in good health and CMV-seronegative. The CDR3 runs from the conserved cysteine through the conserved F or W. D genes are given only for firm matches. Not all rows give a size; the values are once, few, many and, for expanded clones, a class.

>TRBJ1-5|-|TRBV7-2|-
CASSLDSNQPQHF
TGTGCCAGCAGCTTAGACAGTAACCAGCCCCAGCATTTT
>TRBJ1-1|TRBD1|TRBV7-3|-
CASSLKRTGVTEAFF
TGTGCCAGCAGCTTAAAGAGGACAGGGGTCACTGAAGCTTTCTTT
>TRBJ2-5|-|TRBV5-1|-
CASSLVVGVQETQYF
TGCGCCAGCAGCTTGGTAGTCGGGGTTCAAGAGACCCAGTACTTC
>TRBJ2-1|TRBD2|TRBV7-9|-
CASSITSGWPEQFF
TGTGCCAGCAGCATAACTAGCGGGTGGCCTGAGCAGTTCTTC
>TRBJ2-7|TRBD1|TRBV19|-
CASSPAYRGTYEQYF
TGTGCCAGTAGCCCAGCATACAGGGGAACCTACGAGCAGTACTTC
>TRBJ1-5|-|TRBV28|-
CASSLVRANQPQHF
TGTGCCAGCAGTTTGGTCAGGGCAAATCAGCCCCAGCATTTT
>TRBJ2-1|TRBD2|TRBV10-2|-
CASSGTSGSSYNEQFF
TGCGCCAGCAGTGGGACTAGCGGGAGCTCCTACAATGAGCAGTTCTTC
>TRBJ2-1|TRBD2|TRBV10-1|-
CASSEVPSGRNEQFF
TGCGCCAGCAGTGAGGTCCCTAGCGGAAGGAATGAGCAGTTCTTC
>TRBJ2-5|-|TRBV19|-
CASSISYGSQETQYF
TGTGCCAGTAGTATCAGTTACGGGAGCCAAGAGACCCAGTACTTC
>TRBJ2-2|TRBD2|TRBV7-3|-
CASRLLAGGITGELFF
TGTGCCAGCAGGCTCCTAGCGGGAGGAATCACCGGGGAGCTGTTTTTT
>TRBJ2-2|TRBD2|TRBV11-3|-
CASSKSALAGGKTGELFF
TGTGCCAGCAGCAAAAGTGCCCTGGCGGGAGGGAAAACCGGGGAGCTGTTTTTT
>TRBJ2-2|TRBD2|TRBV4-1|-
CASSPRESSGWYTGELFF
TGCGCCAGCAGCCCAAGGGAATCTAGCGGGTGGTACACCGGGGAGCTGTTTTTT
>TRBJ1-1|-|TRBV5-4|-
CASSRAENGMNTEAFF
TGTGCCAGCAGCCGAGCGGAAAACGGAATGAACACTGAAGCTTTCTTT
>TRBJ2-2|TRBD1|TRBV2|-
CASRAGTGNTGELFF
TGTGCCAGCAGAGCCGGGACAGGGAACACCGGGGAGCTGTTTTTT
>TRBJ2-7|TRBD2|TRBV7-8|-
CASSGGGTSYEQYF
TGTGCCAGCAGCGGGGGAGGGACCTCCTACGAGCAGTACTTC
>TRBJ2-7|TRBD1|TRBV14|-
CASSQQGLAYEQYF
TGTGCCAGCAGTCAACAGGGGCTCGCCTACGAGCAGTACTTC
>TRBJ2-6|TRBD2|TRBV5-1|-
CASSFGGTGANVLTF
TGCGCCAGCAGCTTCGGGGGGACGGGGGCCAACGTCCTGACTTTC
>TRBJ2-2|TRBD2|TRBV19|-
CATSILTSGQTGELFF
TGTGCCACCAGCATTTTGACTAGCGGACAGACCGGGGAGCTGTTTTTT
>TRBJ1-1|-|TRBV14|-
CASSRNRVFTEAFF
TGTGCCAGCAGCCGAAACAGGGTTTTCACTGAAGCTTTCTTT
>TRBJ2-7|-|TRBV7-7|-
CASSLGSARRREISYEQYF
TGTGCTAGCAGCTTGGGGTCCGCAAGGCGTCGGGAGATCTCCTACGAGCAGTACTTC
>TRBJ2-5|TRBD2|TRBV5-1|-
CASSPRLAGLETQYF
TGCGCCAGCAGCCCAAGACTAGCGGGACTGGAGACCCAGTACTTC
>TRBJ2-7|-|TRBV27|once
CASSLASGQPYEQYF
TGTGCCAGCAGTTTAGCCAGCGGGCAACCCTACGAGCAGTACTTC
>TRBJ2-1|TRBD1|TRBV7-9|-
CASSLAVTGRYNEQFF
TGTGCCAGCAGCTTAGCGGTGACAGGGAGATACAATGAGCAGTTCTTC
>TRBJ2-1|TRBD2|TRBV9|-
CASSVELAPYNEQFF
TGTGCCAGCAGCGTAGAACTAGCGCCCTACAATGAGCAGTTCTTC
>TRBJ2-7|-|TRBV28|-
CASSEESGVDEQYF
TGTGCCAGCAGCGAAGAATCAGGGGTTGACGAGCAGTACTTC